This T cell receptor (beta chain) stems from a study of CD8 T cells in ankylosing spondylitis. Study-wide results and limits: Blood of patients with ankylosing spondylitis appeared to be characterized by a TCR beta motif of eight highly homologous variants.

One entry per CDR3 protein results from TCRdb running MiXCR on the 5' RACE reads. Seen here are some 800,000 distinct CDR3 sequences, 10% to 15% observed once, and the top ten hold 0.51%. This clonotype was seen more than once but under ten times. Its target is not known. Germline V CDR1 and CDR2: SGHAT, FQNNGV. The CDR3 totals 14 residues. Trimming pared 0 bases from V and 8 bases from J, leaving 11 bases between. V usage is TRBV11-2 and J usage is TRBJ2-1, with D uncertain. The origin of this receptor is a male donor with ankylosing spondylitis. The sample was blood, either unsorted or a sorted T cell fraction (not recorded which). As DNA, the CDR3 is TGTGCCAGCAGCTTAGATCCTCGGTCCGATGAGCAGTTCTTC. It translates to CASSLDPRSDEQFF.